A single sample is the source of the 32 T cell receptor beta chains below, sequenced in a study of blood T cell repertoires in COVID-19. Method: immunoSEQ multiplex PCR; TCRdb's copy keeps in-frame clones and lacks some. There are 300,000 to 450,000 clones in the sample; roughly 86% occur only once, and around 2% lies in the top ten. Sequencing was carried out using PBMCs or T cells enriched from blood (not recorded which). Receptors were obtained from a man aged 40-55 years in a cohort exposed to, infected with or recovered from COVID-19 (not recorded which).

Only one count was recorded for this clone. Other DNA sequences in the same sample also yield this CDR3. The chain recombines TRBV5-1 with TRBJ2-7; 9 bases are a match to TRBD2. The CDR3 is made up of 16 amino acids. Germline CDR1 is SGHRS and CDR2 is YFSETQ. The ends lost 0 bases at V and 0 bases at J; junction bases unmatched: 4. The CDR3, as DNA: TGCGCCAGCAGCTTGGGAGGGACTAGCCGCTCCTACGAGCAGTACTTC. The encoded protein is CASSLGGTSRSYEQYF.

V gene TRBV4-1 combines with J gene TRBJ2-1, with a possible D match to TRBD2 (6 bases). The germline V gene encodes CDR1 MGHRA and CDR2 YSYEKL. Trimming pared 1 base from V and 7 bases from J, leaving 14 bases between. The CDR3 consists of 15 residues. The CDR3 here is CASSQGAGVQNEQFF. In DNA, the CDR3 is TGCGCCAGCAGCCAAGGAGCGGGTGTACAGAATGAGCAGTTCTTC.

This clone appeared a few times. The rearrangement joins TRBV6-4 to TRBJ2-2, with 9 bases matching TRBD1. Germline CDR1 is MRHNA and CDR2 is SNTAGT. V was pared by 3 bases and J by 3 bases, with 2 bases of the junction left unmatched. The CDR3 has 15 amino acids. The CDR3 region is CASSEGTGHTGELFF. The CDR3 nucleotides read TGTGCCAGCAGTGAAGGGACAGGGCACACCGGGGAGCTGTTTTTT.

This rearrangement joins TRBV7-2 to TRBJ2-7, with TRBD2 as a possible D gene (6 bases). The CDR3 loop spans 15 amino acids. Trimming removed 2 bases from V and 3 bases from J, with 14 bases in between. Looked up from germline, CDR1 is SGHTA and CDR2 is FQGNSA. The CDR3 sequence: CASSLTGVRYYEQYF. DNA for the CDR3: TGTGCCAGCAGCTTAACGGGGGTACGATACTACGAGCAGTACTTC.

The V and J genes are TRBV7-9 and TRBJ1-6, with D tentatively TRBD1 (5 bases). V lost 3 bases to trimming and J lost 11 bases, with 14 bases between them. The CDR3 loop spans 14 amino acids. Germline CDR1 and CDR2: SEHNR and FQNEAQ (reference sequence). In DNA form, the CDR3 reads TGTGCCAGCAGCTTGTTAGGGGTGGTGACACCCCTCCACTTT. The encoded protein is CASSLLGVVTPLHF.

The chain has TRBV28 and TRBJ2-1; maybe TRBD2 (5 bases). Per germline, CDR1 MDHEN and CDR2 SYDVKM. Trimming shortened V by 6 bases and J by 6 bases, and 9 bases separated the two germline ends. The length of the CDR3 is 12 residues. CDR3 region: CASRQGSNEQFF. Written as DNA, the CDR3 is TGTGCCAGCAGACAAGGGAGCAATGAGCAGTTCTTC.

The CDR3 sequence is CASSEIIYTGELFF. DNA for the CDR3: TGTGCCAGCAGTGAAATTATTTACACCGGGGAGCTGTTTTTT. The chain is built from TRBV6-1 and TRBJ2-2; D is unclear. Germline V CDR1 and CDR2: MNHNS, SASEGT. This CDR3 region has 14 residues. Between the trimmed V and J ends, which lost 2 bases and 3 bases, there was a span of 7 bases.

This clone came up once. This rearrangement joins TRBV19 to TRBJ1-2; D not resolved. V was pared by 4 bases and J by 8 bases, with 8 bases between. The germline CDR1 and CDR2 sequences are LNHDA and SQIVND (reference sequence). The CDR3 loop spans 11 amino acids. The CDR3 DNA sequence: TGTGCCAGTAGTACAGGATTGGGCTACACCTTC. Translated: CASSTGLGYTF.

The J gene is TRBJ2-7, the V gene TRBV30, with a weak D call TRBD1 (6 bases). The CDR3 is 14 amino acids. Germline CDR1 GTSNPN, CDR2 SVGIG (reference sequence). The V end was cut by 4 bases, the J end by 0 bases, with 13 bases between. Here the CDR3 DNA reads TGTGCCTGGAACCCAGGGACAAACTCCTACGAGCAGTACTTC. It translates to CAWNPGTNSYEQYF.

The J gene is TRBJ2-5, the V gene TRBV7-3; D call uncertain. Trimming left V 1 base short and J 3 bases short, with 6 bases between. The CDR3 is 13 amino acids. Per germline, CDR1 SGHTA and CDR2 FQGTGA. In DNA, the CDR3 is TGTGCCAGCAGCTTAAGCGGAAAAGAGACCCAGTACTTC. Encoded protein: CASSLSGKETQYF.

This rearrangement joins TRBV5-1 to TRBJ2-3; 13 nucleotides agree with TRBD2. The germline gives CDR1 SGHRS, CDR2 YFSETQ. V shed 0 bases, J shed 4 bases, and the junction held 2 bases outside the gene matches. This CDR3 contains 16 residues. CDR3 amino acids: CASSLEGTSGADTQYF. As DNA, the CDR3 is TGCGCCAGCAGCTTGGAAGGGACTAGCGGGGCAGATACGCAGTATTTT.

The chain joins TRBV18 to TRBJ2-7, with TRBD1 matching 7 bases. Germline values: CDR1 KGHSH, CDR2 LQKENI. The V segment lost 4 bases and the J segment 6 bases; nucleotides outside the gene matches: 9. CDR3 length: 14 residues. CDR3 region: CASSLGQFPGEQYF. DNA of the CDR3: TGTGCCAGCTCACTGGGACAGTTCCCGGGCGAGCAGTACTTC.

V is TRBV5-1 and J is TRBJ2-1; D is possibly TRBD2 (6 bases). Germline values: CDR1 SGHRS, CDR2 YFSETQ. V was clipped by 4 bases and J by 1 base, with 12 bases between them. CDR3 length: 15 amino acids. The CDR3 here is CASSTTSFSYNEQFF. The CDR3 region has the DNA TGCGCCAGCAGCACGACTAGTTTTTCCTACAATGAGCAGTTCTTC.

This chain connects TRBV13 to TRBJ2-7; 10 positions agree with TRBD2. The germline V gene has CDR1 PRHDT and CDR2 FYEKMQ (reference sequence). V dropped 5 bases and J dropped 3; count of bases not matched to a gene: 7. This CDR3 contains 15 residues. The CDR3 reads CASSPLASGSYEQYF. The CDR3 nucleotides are TGTGCCAGCAGCCCTTTGGCTAGCGGGAGCTACGAGCAGTACTTC. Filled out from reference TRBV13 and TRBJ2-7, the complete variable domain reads AAGVIQSPRHLIKEKRETATLKCYPIPRHDTVYWYQQGPGQDPQFLISFYEKMQSDKGSIPDRFSAQQFSDYHSELNMSSLELGDSALYFCASSPLASGSYEQYFGPGTRLTVT.

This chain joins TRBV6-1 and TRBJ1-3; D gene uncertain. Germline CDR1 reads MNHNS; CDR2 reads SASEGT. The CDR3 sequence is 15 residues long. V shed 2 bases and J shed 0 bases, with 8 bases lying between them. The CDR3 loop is CASSEFPSSGNTIYF. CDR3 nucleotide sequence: TGTGCCAGCAGTGAATTCCCGAGCTCTGGAAACACCATATATTTT.

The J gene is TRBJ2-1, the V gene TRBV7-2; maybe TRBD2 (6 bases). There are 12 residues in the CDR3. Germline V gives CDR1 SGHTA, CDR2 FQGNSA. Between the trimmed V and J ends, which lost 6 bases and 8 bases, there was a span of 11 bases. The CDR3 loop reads CASRLAGDEQFF. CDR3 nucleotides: TGTGCCAGCAGACTAGCTGGGGATGAGCAGTTCTTC.

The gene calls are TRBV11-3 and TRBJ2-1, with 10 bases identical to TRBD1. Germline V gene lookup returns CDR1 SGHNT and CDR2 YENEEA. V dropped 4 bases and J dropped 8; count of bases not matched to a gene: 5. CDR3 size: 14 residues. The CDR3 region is CASSSRQGAHEQFF. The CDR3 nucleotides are TGTGCCAGCAGCTCCCGACAGGGGGCCCATGAGCAGTTCTTC.

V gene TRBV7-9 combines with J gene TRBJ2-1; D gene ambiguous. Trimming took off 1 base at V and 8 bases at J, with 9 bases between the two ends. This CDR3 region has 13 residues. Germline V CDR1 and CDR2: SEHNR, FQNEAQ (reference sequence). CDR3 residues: CASSLELPYEQFF. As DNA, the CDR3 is TGTGCCAGCAGCTTAGAACTCCCGTATGAGCAGTTCTTC.

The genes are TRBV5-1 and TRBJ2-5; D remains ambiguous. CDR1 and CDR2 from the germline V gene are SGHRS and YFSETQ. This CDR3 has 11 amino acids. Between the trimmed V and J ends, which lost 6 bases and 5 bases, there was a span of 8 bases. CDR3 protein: CASNGWETQYF. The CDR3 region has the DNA TGCGCCAGCAACGGGTGGGAGACCCAGTACTTC.

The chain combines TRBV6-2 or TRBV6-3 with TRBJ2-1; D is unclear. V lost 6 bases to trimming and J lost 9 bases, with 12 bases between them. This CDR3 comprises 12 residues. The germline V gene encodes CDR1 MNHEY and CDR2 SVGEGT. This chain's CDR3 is CASSPAVGEQFF. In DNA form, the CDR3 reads TGTGCCAGCAGCCCCGCGGTAGGTGAGCAGTTCTTC.

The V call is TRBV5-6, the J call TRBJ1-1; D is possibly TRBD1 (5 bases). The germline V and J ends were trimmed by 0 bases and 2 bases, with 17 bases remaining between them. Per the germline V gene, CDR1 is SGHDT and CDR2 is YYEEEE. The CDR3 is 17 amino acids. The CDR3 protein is CASSLAGISKRNTEAFF. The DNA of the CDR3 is TGTGCCAGCAGCTTGGCAGGGATTAGTAAGAGAAACACTGAAGCTTTCTTT.

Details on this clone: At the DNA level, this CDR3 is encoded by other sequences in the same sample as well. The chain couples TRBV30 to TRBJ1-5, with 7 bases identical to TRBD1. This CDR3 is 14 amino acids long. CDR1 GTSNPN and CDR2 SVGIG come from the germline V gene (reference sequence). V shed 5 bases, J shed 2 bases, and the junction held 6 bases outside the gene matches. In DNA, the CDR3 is TGTGCCTGGGCCCGACAGGGCGGCAATCAGCCCCAGCATTTT. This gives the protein CAWARQGGNQPQHF.

The CDR3 loop reads CASSPRTGGGRDNEKLFF. The CDR3, as DNA: TGTGCCAGCAGCCCCCGGACAGGGGGCGGCCGGGATAATGAAAAACTGTTTTTT. The rearrangement joins TRBV5-5 to TRBJ1-4, with 11 bases identical to TRBD1. V was pared by 4 bases and J by 4 bases, with 12 bases of the junction left unmatched. This CDR3 is built from 18 residues. Germline V lookup: CDR1 SGHKS, CDR2 YYEKEE (reference sequence). The whole variable domain, filled in from reference TRBV5-5 and TRBJ1-4, reads DAGVTQSPTHLIKTRGQQVTLRCSPISGHKSVSWYQQVLGQGPQFIFQYYEKEERGRGNFPDRFSARQFPNYSSELNVNALLLGDSALYLCASSPRTGGGRDNEKLFFGSGTQLSVL.

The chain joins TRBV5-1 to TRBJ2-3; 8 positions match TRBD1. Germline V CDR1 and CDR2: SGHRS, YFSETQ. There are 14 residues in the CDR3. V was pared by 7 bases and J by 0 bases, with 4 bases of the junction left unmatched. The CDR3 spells CASSTGASTDTQYF. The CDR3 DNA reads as TGCGCCAGCTCGACAGGGGCTAGCACAGATACGCAGTATTTT.

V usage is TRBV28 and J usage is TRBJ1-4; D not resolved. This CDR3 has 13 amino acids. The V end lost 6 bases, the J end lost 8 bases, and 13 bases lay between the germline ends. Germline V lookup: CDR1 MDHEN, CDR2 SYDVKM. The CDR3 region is CASSLSPREKLFF. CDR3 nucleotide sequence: TGTGCCAGCAGCCTATCCCCCCGGGAAAAACTGTTTTTT.

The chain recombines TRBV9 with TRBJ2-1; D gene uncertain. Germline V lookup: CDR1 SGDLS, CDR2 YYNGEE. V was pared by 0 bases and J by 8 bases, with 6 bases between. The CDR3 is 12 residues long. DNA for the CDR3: TGTGCCAGCAGCGTAGCTCAGGATGAGCAGTTCTTC. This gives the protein CASSVAQDEQFF.

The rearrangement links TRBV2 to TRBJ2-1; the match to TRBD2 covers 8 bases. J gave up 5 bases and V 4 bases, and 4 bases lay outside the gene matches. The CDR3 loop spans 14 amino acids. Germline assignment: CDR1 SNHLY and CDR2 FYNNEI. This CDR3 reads CASSGAGANNEQFF. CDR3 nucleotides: TGTGCCAGCAGTGGAGCGGGGGCGAACAATGAGCAGTTCTTC.

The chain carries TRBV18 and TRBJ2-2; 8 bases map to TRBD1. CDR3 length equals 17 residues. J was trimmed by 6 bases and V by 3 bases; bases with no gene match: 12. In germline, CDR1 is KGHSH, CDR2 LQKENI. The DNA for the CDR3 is TGTGCCAGCTCACCCCGCGACAGGGGAAGAGTTGCCGGGGAGCTGTTTTTT. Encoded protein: CASSPRDRGRVAGELFF. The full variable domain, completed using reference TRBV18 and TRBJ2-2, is NAGVMQNPRHLVRRRGQEARLRCSPMKGHSHVYWYRQLPEEGLKFMVYLQKENIIDESGMPKERFSAEFPKEGPSILRIQQVVRGDSAAYFCASSPRDRGRVAGELFFGEGSRLTVL.

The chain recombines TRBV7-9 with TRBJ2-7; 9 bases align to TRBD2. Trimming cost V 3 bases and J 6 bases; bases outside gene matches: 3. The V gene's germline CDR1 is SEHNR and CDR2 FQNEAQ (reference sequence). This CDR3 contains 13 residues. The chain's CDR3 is CASSFGTSLEQYF. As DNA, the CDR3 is TGTGCCAGCAGCTTCGGGACTAGCCTCGAGCAGTACTTC.

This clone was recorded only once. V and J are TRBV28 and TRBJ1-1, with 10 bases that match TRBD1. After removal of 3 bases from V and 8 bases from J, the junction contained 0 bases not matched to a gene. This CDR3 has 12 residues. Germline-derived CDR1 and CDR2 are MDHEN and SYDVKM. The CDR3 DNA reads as TGTGCCAGCAGTTTGGACAGGGGGGAAGCTTTCTTT. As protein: CASSLDRGEAFF.

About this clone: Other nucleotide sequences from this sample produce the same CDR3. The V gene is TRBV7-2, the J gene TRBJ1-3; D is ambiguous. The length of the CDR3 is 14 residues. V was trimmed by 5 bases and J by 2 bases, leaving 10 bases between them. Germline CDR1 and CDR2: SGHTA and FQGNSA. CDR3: CASSLRGTGNTIYF. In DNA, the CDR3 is TGTGCCAGCAGCCTCCGAGGGACTGGAAACACCATATATTTT.

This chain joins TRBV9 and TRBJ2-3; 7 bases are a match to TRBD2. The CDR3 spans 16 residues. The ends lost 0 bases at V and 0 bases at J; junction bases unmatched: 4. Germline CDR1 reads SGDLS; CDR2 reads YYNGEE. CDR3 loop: CASSVASGASTDTQYF. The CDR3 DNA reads TGTGCCAGCAGCGTAGCTAGCGGTGCTAGCACAGATACGCAGTATTTT. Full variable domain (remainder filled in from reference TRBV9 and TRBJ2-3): DSGVTQTPKHLITATGQRVTLRCSPRSGDLSVYWYQQSLDQGLQFLIQYYNGEERAKGNILERFSAQQFPDLHSELNLSSLELGDSALYFCASSVASGASTDTQYFGPGTRLTVL.